This T cell receptor beta chain was captured in a study of cytomegalovirus exposure and HLA in healthy donors. Primers: 60 Vbeta forward and 13 Jbeta reverse. Measured with immunoSEQ multiplex PCR; TCRdb has only the in-frame clones, and not every one. The data show fewer than 250,000 clones, almost 75% seen once. This CDR3 region has 17 residues. Unmatched junction bases numbered 11, after V lost 2 bases and J lost 3 bases. Germline assignment: CDR1 MDHEN and CDR2 SYDVKM. This cohort consisted of healthy bone marrow donors. Sequences were obtained from PBMCs. This TCR was sampled from a woman in her twenties or thirties in good health and CMV-seropositive. This chain connects TRBV28 to TRBJ1-2; 8 nucleotides match TRBD1. The CDR3 region is CASSLPRTGNMHYGYTF. The CDR3 DNA reads TGTGCCAGCAGTTTACCCCGGACAGGGAATATGCACTATGGCTACACCTTC.